This T cell receptor beta chain was identified during a study of CD8 T cells in ankylosing spondylitis. Germline trimming cut 4 bases from V and 4 bases from J; bases unmatched to any gene: 10. CDR1 is SGDLS, CDR2 YYNGEE, per germline. CDR3 length: 16 amino acids. Quantitative 5'-RACE with molecular barcodes was used to make the TCR beta libraries. MiXCR, applied by TCRdb to the 5' RACE reads, yields one record per CDR3 protein. Among some 7,600 distinct CDR3 sequences listed, 8.2% were seen once. The specimen sequenced was blood, either unsorted or a sorted T cell fraction (not recorded which). V and J are TRBV9 and TRBJ2-1; 8 bases are shared with TRBD1. The source of this sequence is a male donor with ankylosing spondylitis or in good health (not recorded which). The CDR3: CASSLGSGGDYNEQFF. CDR3 in DNA: TGTGCCAGCAGCTTGGGGTCAGGGGGCGATTACAATGAGCAGTTCTTC.